This T cell receptor beta chain was identified during a study of breast tumors, draining lymph nodes, adjacent tissues. Notes on the study in general: Data fit most tumor T cells coming from lymph node, expanding in tumor. Tumors had less TCR diversity than lymph nodes, more than nontumor tissue.

From the multiplex PCR reads, TCRdb called clonotypes with MiXCR, one entry per CDR3 protein. The sample comprises roughly 80,000 distinct CDR3 sequences, approximately 19% of which are singletons, and 2.4% rests with the top ten. This clonotype was counted ten times or more. Its antigen is undetermined. CDR1 and CDR2 (germline): MNHEY, SVGAGI. V shed 3 bases and J 2 bases; nucleotides not matched to a gene: 6. This CDR3 has 15 amino acids. Axillary draining lymph nodes of breast cancer patients supplied the node samples. The receptor was isolated from a female donor with breast cancer. Some clones in this sample may be carry-over from other donors' samples. The rearrangement uses TRBV6-5 and TRBJ2-7; 8 bases agree with TRBD1. Material for sequencing was axillary lymph node tissue. The CDR3 protein is CASSYPGQETYEQYF. CDR3 sequence (DNA): TGTGCCAGCAGTTATCCGGGACAGGAGACCTACGAGCAGTACTTC.